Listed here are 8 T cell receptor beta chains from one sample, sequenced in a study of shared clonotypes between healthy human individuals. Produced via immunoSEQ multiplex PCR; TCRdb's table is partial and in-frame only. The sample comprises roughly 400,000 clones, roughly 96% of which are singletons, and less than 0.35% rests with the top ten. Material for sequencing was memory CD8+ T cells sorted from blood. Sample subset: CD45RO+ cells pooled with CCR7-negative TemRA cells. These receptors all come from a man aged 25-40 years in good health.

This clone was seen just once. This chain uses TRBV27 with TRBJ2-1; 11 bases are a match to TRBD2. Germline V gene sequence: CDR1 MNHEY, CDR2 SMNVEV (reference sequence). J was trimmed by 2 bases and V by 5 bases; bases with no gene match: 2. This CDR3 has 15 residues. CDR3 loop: CASSMGLAAYNEQFF. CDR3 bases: TGTGCCAGCAGTATGGGACTAGCGGCCTACAATGAGCAGTTCTTC.

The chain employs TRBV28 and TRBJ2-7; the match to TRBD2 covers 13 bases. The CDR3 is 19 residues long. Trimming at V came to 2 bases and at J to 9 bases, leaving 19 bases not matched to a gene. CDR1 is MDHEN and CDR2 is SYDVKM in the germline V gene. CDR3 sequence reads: CASSLPGLAGDVVSSRQYF. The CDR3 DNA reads TGTGCCAGCAGTTTACCCGGACTAGCGGGAGACGTAGTCAGTTCTCGGCAGTACTTC.

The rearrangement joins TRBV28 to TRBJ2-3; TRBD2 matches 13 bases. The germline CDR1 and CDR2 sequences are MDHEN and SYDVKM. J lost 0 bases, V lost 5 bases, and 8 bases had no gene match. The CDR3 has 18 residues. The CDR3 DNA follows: TGTGCCAGCAGTCCCGGACTAGCGGGAGTCTCTAGCACAGATACGCAGTATTTT. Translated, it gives CASSPGLAGVSSTDTQYF.

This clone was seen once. DNA for the CDR3: TGTGCCAGCAGCCCACCACAGGGAGTACAAGAGACCCAGTACTTC. This encodes CASSPPQGVQETQYF. The chain joins TRBV7-9 to TRBJ2-5; perhaps TRBD1 as D (6 bases). The CDR3 loop spans 15 amino acids. V lost 5 bases and J lost 2, with 15 bases in between. CDR1 SEHNR and CDR2 FQNEAQ come from the germline V gene (reference sequence).

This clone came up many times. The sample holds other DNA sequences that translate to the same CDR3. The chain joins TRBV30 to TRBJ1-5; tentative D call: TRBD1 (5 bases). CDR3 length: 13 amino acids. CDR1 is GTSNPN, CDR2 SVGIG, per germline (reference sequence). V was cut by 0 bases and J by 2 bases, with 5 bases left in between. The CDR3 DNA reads TGTGCCTGGAGTGTACAGGGCAATCAGCCCCAGCATTTT. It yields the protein CAWSVQGNQPQHF.

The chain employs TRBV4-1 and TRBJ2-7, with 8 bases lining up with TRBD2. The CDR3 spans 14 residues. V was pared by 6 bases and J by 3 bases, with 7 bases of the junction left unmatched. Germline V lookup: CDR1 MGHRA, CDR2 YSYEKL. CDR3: CASSPGGGYYEQYF. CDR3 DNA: TGCGCCAGCAGTCCCGGGGGGGGTTACTACGAGCAGTACTTC.

The CDR3 DNA follows: TGCGCCAGCAGCCAGGGACTAGCGGGAGTAAGCTCCTACAATGAGCAGTTCTTC. It is translated as CASSQGLAGVSSYNEQFF. The chain employs TRBV4-1 and TRBJ2-1; the match to TRBD2 covers 14 bases. V trimming: 3 bases; J trimming: 0 bases; junction bases outside the gene matches: 4. The V gene's germline CDR1 is MGHRA and CDR2 YSYEKL. There are 18 residues in the CDR3.

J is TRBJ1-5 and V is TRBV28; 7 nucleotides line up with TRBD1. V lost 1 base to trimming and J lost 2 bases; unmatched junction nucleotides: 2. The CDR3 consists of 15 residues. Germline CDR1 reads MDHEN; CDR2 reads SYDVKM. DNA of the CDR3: TGTGCCAGCAGTTTATCCCAGGGGGGCAATCAGCCCCAGCATTTT. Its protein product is CASSLSQGGNQPQHF.